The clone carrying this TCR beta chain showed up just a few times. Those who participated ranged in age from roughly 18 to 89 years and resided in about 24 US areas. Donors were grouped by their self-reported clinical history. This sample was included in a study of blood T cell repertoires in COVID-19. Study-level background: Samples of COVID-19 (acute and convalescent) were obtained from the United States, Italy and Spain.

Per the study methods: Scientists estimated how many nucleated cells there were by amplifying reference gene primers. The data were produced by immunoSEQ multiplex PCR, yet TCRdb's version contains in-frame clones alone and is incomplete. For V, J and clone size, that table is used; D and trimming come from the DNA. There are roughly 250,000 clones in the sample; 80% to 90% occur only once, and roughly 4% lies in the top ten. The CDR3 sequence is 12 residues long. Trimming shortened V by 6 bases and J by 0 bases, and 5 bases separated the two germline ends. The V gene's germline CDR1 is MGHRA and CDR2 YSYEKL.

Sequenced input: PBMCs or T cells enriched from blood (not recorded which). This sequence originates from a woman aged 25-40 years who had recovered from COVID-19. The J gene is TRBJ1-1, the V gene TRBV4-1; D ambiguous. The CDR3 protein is CASSAVNTEAFF. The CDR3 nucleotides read TGCGCCAGCAGTGCAGTGAACACTGAAGCTTTCTTT.